The rows below give T cell receptor beta chains drawn from one sample of a study of cytomegalovirus exposure and HLA in healthy donors. The method was immunoSEQ multiplex PCR; TCRdb's version includes in-frame clones alone and lacks a portion of them. This sample has about 160,000 clones, with about 85% found just once. The sample comprised PBMCs. These receptors all come from a male donor in good health and CMV-seropositive. The CDR3 runs from the conserved cysteine through the conserved F or W. Each record gives: clone size, CDR3 length, D gene, V gene, J gene, CDR3 protein. The D gene is left open where the match is weak. For some rows the clone size is stated as once, few or many, or as a class when expanded; others skip it.

clone size: few
CDR3 length: 16
D gene: -
V gene: TRBV5-5
J gene: TRBJ2-4
CDR3 protein: CASSQLGVGAKNIQYF

clone size: -
CDR3 length: 14
D gene: TRBD1
V gene: TRBV7-9
J gene: TRBJ2-1
CDR3 protein: CASSTGTGVRWPFF

clone size: -
CDR3 length: 17
D gene: -
V gene: TRBV27
J gene: TRBJ1-1
CDR3 protein: CASSRDQAGIMNTEAFF

clone size: -
CDR3 length: 14
D gene: TRBD2
V gene: TRBV6-5
J gene: TRBJ2-7
CDR3 protein: CASLPLAGGYEQYF

clone size: -
CDR3 length: 15
D gene: -
V gene: TRBV7-6
J gene: TRBJ2-1
CDR3 protein: CASSLLPGTYNEQFF

clone size: -
CDR3 length: 14
D gene: -
V gene: TRBV9
J gene: TRBJ2-5
CDR3 protein: CASSASDSQETQYF

clone size: -
CDR3 length: 14
D gene: TRBD1
V gene: TRBV30
J gene: TRBJ1-3
CDR3 protein: CAWTGGLSGNTIYF

clone size: -
CDR3 length: 13
D gene: -
V gene: TRBV28
J gene: TRBJ2-7
CDR3 protein: CASRREMGYEQYF

clone size: -
CDR3 length: 16
D gene: TRBD2
V gene: TRBV13
J gene: TRBJ2-5
CDR3 protein: CASSLVASGTEETQYF

clone size: -
CDR3 length: 13
D gene: -
V gene: TRBV30
J gene: TRBJ1-5
CDR3 protein: CAWTAGHNQPQHF

clone size: -
CDR3 length: 16
D gene: TRBD2
V gene: TRBV6-1
J gene: TRBJ2-1
CDR3 protein: CASSALTSGEGNEQFF

clone size: -
CDR3 length: 14
D gene: TRBD1
V gene: TRBV7-9
J gene: TRBJ2-7
CDR3 protein: CSSSSRDSRYEQYF

clone size: -
CDR3 length: 14
D gene: TRBD2
V gene: TRBV28
J gene: TRBJ2-7
CDR3 protein: CASSESGKTDEQYF

clone size: few
CDR3 length: 16
D gene: -
V gene: TRBV9
J gene: TRBJ1-1
CDR3 protein: CASSAERGRVNTEAFF

clone size: -
CDR3 length: 18
D gene: TRBD1
V gene: TRBV7-9
J gene: TRBJ1-5
CDR3 protein: CASSPGRQGDGGNQPQHF

clone size: -
CDR3 length: 14
D gene: TRBD1
V gene: TRBV2
J gene: TRBJ1-6
CDR3 protein: CASRGTANNSPLHF

clone size: -
CDR3 length: 11
D gene: -
V gene: TRBV27
J gene: TRBJ2-1
CDR3 protein: CASIGGNEQFF

clone size: -
CDR3 length: 12
D gene: -
V gene: TRBV13
J gene: TRBJ2-7
CDR3 protein: CASSLNSYEQYF

clone size: few
CDR3 length: 15
D gene: -
V gene: TRBV27
J gene: TRBJ2-1
CDR3 protein: CASSFGQSLTNEQFF

clone size: -
CDR3 length: 15
D gene: -
V gene: TRBV11-3
J gene: TRBJ2-3
CDR3 protein: CASSLRGIGTDTQYF

clone size: -
CDR3 length: 15
D gene: TRBD2
V gene: TRBV27
J gene: TRBJ2-7
CDR3 protein: CASSFLSGSSYEQYF

clone size: -
CDR3 length: 16
D gene: TRBD2
V gene: TRBV29-1
J gene: TRBJ2-2
CDR3 protein: CSVPGTSGTVTGELFF

clone size: -
CDR3 length: 16
D gene: TRBD1
V gene: TRBV28
J gene: TRBJ2-7
CDR3 protein: CASSLHTGQGINEQYF

clone size: -
CDR3 length: 14
D gene: -
V gene: TRBV5-6
J gene: TRBJ1-3
CDR3 protein: CASSSTGIGNTIYF

clone size: -
CDR3 length: 12
D gene: -
V gene: TRBV11-1
J gene: TRBJ2-7
CDR3 protein: CASGKLWYEQYF